Listed here are 29 T cell receptor beta chains from one sample, sequenced in a study of cytomegalovirus exposure and HLA in healthy donors. Repertoires were generated with immunoSEQ multiplex PCR, while TCRdb's copy carries only in-frame clones and drops some. This sample has 150,000 to 200,000 clones, with just under 90% found just once. The sample was PBMCs. The receptors shown here come from a man aged 18 to 29 in good health and CMV-seropositive.

In this sample, this clone turned up a few times. The rearrangement uses TRBV11-2 and TRBJ2-2, with 9 bases lining up with TRBD2. With 5 bases clipped from V and 6 bases from J, the junction kept 13 bases outside the gene matches. Germline values: CDR1 SGHAT, CDR2 FQNNGV. This CDR3 has 17 residues. CDR3 coding DNA: TGTGCCAGCAGCCACTACGCCGGGACTAGCCGTTCCGGGGAGCTGTTTTTT. Translating it yields CASSHYAGTSRSGELFF.

The rearrangement uses TRBV7-9 and TRBJ2-2, with D possibly being TRBD1 (5 bases). The germline gives CDR1 SEHNR, CDR2 FQNEAQ (reference sequence). With 7 bases removed from V and 7 bases from J, the gap between germline ends came to 13 bases. CDR3 size: 13 residues. The chain's CDR3 is CASTLTTVGELFF. Here the CDR3 DNA reads TGTGCCAGCACCCTAACGACAGTCGGGGAGCTGTTTTTT.

V gene TRBV28 combines with J gene TRBJ2-5; the D is unclear. V gave up 6 bases and J gave up 2 bases, with 13 bases separating them. In germline, CDR1 is MDHEN, CDR2 SYDVKM. The CDR3 has 14 residues. The CDR3 loop is CASSSRTEQETQYF. The CDR3 region has the DNA TGTGCCAGCAGCTCCCGCACAGAGCAAGAGACCCAGTACTTC.

The chain carries TRBV27 and TRBJ1-5; tentative D call: TRBD1 (5 bases). The CDR3 runs to 16 residues. V lost 5 bases and J lost 0, with 14 bases in between. Per the germline V gene, CDR1 is MNHEY and CDR2 is SMNVEV (reference sequence). CDR3 loop: CASSITGHRSNQPQHF. DNA of the CDR3: TGTGCCAGCAGTATAACAGGTCACCGTAGCAATCAGCCCCAGCATTTT.

In DNA, the CDR3 is TGCGCCAGCGCTAAGGGGTTTTTGCAGCCCCAGCATTTT. Translation: CASAKGFLQPQHF. This sequence joins TRBV4-1 and TRBJ1-5; perhaps TRBD1 as D (5 bases). V gave up 8 bases and J gave up 7 bases, with 15 bases separating them. Germline lookup yields CDR1 MGHRA and CDR2 YSYEKL. The CDR3 is 13 amino acids.

The CDR3 DNA reads as TGTGCCAGCAGCGTAGGACAGGGGGCCCTATACGAGCAGTACTTC. Its protein product is CASSVGQGALYEQYF. The chain is built from TRBV9 and TRBJ2-7; 10 positions match TRBD1. From germline, CDR1 is SGDLS and CDR2 YYNGEE. V gave up 0 bases and J gave up 4 bases; unmatched junction bases: 4. The CDR3 length is 15 residues.

The chain links TRBV30 to TRBJ2-7; 7 bases line up with TRBD1. From germline, CDR1 is GTSNPN and CDR2 SVGIG (reference sequence). The length of the CDR3 is 14 residues. The ends lost 3 bases at V and 5 bases at J; junction bases unmatched: 10. The DNA for the CDR3 is TGTGCCTGGAGCCGGGACAGCGTAGCTGACGAGCAGTACTTC. As protein: CAWSRDSVADEQYF. Together with reference TRBV30 and TRBJ2-7, the CDR3 gives the full variable domain: SQTIHQWPATLVQPVGSPLSLECTVEGTSNPNLYWYRQAAGRGLQLLFYSVGIGQISSEVPQNLSASRPQDRQFILSSKKLLLSDSGFYLCAWSRDSVADEQYFGPGTRLTVT.

V usage is TRBV27 and J usage is TRBJ1-1; TRBD1 aligns across 11 bases. Germline CDR1 and CDR2: MNHEY and SMNVEV (reference sequence). This CDR3 region has 14 residues. With 2 bases clipped from V and 11 bases from J, the junction kept 7 bases outside the gene matches. The chain's CDR3 is CASSLAGQGVGAFF. CDR3 nucleotides: TGTGCCAGCAGTTTAGCGGGACAGGGGGTAGGGGCTTTCTTT.

DNA of the CDR3: TGTGCCAGTTCCTCCGGGGTCTCCCTCAATCAGCCCCAGCATTTT. This translates into CASSSGVSLNQPQHF. The V call is TRBV19, the J call TRBJ1-5; D uncertain. Per germline, CDR1 LNHDA and CDR2 SQIVND (reference sequence). The CDR3 length is 15 residues. V was cut by 8 bases and J by 3 bases, with 17 bases left in between.

In its sample, this clone was seen once. The chain joins TRBV19 to TRBJ1-2; tentative D call: TRBD1 (5 bases). V was cut by 0 bases and J by 5 bases, with 7 bases left in between. Germline V gene lookup returns CDR1 LNHDA and CDR2 SQIVND (reference sequence). CDR3 size: 13 residues. CDR3 in DNA: TGTGCCAGTAGTATAGATCCAGGGTATGGCTACACCTTC. This gives the protein CASSIDPGYGYTF.

The chain joins TRBV15 to TRBJ1-3; 7 bases agree with TRBD1. CDR1 LNHNV and CDR2 YYDKDF come from the germline V gene (reference sequence). This CDR3 contains 17 residues. The V segment lost 0 bases and the J segment 4 bases; nucleotides outside the gene matches: 9. The CDR3 is CATSRDPGGGFGNTIYF. In DNA, the CDR3 is TGTGCCACCAGCAGAGATCCAGGGGGTGGTTTCGGAAACACCATATATTTT.

This chain links TRBV5-1 with TRBJ2-5, with D maybe TRBD2 (5 bases). The CDR3 extends over 12 amino acids. The V gene lost 0 bases and the J gene lost 9 bases, with 9 bases spanning the gap. The germline V gene has CDR1 SGHRS and CDR2 YFSETQ. CDR3 bases: TGCGCCAGCAGCTTGGGAGTGGAGGCCCAGTACTTC. Amino acids: CASSLGVEAQYF.

The chain is built from TRBV2 and TRBJ2-1; TRBD2 might be the D (5 bases). V dropped 6 bases and J dropped 8 bases, with 17 bases sitting between them. The CDR3 spans 14 residues. Germline lookup yields CDR1 SNHLY and CDR2 FYNNEI. The DNA of the CDR3 is TGTGCCAGCAGCCAGCGGAGTGAGAGCGATGAGCAGTTCTTC. Amino acids: CASSQRSESDEQFF.

The CDR3 DNA sequence: TGTGCCAGCTCACAATCTATGTCCAGCGGGACCTCCTACAATGAGCAGTTCTTC. Residues: CASSQSMSSGTSYNEQFF. V usage is TRBV18 and J usage is TRBJ2-1; 7 nucleotides match TRBD2. This CDR3 contains 18 residues. V gave up 4 bases and J gave up 0 bases; unmatched junction bases: 12. Germline V gene sequence: CDR1 KGHSH, CDR2 LQKENI.

The V gene is TRBV28, the J gene TRBJ1-5; D is ambiguous. V was clipped by 4 bases and J by 5 bases, with 6 bases between them. The CDR3 contains 12 residues. Per the germline V gene, CDR1 is MDHEN and CDR2 is SYDVKM. CDR3 bases: TGTGCCAGCAGTTCCCAGGATCAGCCCCAGCATTTT. Its protein is CASSSQDQPQHF.

The chain recombines TRBV19 with TRBJ2-7, with TRBD2 matching 12 bases. The CDR3 is made up of 15 amino acids. Losses at the gene ends were 5 bases for V and 4 bases for J; bases not matched to a gene: 6. The germline V gene encodes CDR1 LNHDA and CDR2 SQIVND (reference sequence). The CDR3 sequence is CASSVLAGGGYEQYF. CDR3 nucleotide sequence: TGTGCCAGTAGTGTTCTAGCGGGAGGGGGTTACGAGCAGTACTTC.

This chain uses TRBV2 with TRBJ2-7, with 12 bases lining up with TRBD1. This CDR3 is 18 amino acids long. CDR1 SNHLY and CDR2 FYNNEI come from the germline V gene. The V gene end was trimmed by 8 bases and the J gene end by 2 bases; junction bases not matched to a gene: 16. The CDR3 reads CASGRDRGLRGYAYEQYF. The CDR3 nucleotides are TGTGCCAGCGGCCGGGACAGGGGGCTCAGGGGGTACGCCTACGAGCAGTACTTC.

J is TRBJ2-7 and V is TRBV29-1; 7 positions agree with TRBD2. The CDR3 length is 14 residues. Germline V gene data show CDR1 as SQVTM and CDR2 as ANQGSEA. The V segment lost 1 base and the J segment 1 base; nucleotides outside the gene matches: 4. This chain's CDR3 is CSVEGEGKSYEQYF. The CDR3 nucleotides read TGCAGCGTTGAAGGGGAGGGCAAGTCCTACGAGCAGTACTTC.

The V gene is TRBV28, the J gene TRBJ1-5; 9 nucleotides line up with TRBD1. Germline V CDR1 and CDR2: MDHEN, SYDVKM. This CDR3 region has 16 residues. The V gene end was trimmed by 6 bases and the J gene end by 0 bases; junction bases not matched to a gene: 6. The CDR3 loop reads CASRLWTGDSNQPQHF. CDR3 nucleotide sequence: TGTGCCAGCAGGCTATGGACAGGGGATAGCAATCAGCCCCAGCATTTT.

A note on this clone: The junction differs from germline at one of its ends, possibly a read error. This chain connects TRBV7-7 to TRBJ2-2; TRBD2 aligns across 11 bases. CDR3 length: 16 residues. Germline lookup yields CDR1 SSHAT and CDR2 FNYEAQ (reference sequence). The CDR3 region has the DNA TGTGCTAGCAGCCGTCAACTAGCGGGAGTTACCGGGGAGCTGTTTTTT. This sequence encodes CASSRQLAGVTGELFF.

The chain links TRBV27 to TRBJ2-4; TRBD1 aligns across 7 bases. Germline assignment: CDR1 MNHEY and CDR2 SMNVEV (reference sequence). This CDR3 has 16 amino acids. V shed 5 bases, J shed 0 bases, and the junction held 7 bases outside the gene matches. The CDR3: CASSADRLEAKNIQYF. For the CDR3, the DNA is TGTGCCAGCAGTGCGGACAGGCTAGAAGCCAAAAACATTCAGTACTTC.

The chain links TRBV7-9 to TRBJ2-3; 11 nucleotides match TRBD1. Per germline, CDR1 SEHNR and CDR2 FQNEAQ (reference sequence). The CDR3 consists of 16 residues. V shed 2 bases, J shed 8 bases, and the junction held 9 bases outside the gene matches. CDR3 region: CASSLWTGGAGGTQYF. CDR3 coding DNA: TGTGCCAGCAGCTTATGGACAGGGGGCGCGGGGGGTACGCAGTATTTT. Full variable domain (outside the CDR3, taken from reference TRBV7-9 and TRBJ2-3): DTGVSQNPRHKITKRGQNVTFRCDPISEHNRLYWYRQTLGQGPEFLTYFQNEAQLEKSRLLSDRFSAERPKGSFSTLEIQRTEQGDSAMYLCASSLWTGGAGGTQYFGPGTRLTVL.

This clone was observed a single time. V is TRBV28 and J is TRBJ2-3; 8 bases fit TRBD2. The CDR3 extends over 16 amino acids. Trimming took 6 bases from V and 2 from J; bases not matched to a gene: 10. Germline V CDR1 and CDR2: MDHEN, SYDVKM. The DNA for the CDR3 is TGTGCCAGCAGGGATTTGACTAGCGCTATCACAGATACGCAGTATTTT. Translated: CASRDLTSAITDTQYF.

This clone was recorded a few times. This specimen includes other DNA sequences encoding the same CDR3. The chain recombines TRBV5-4 with TRBJ2-1, with 8 bases matching TRBD2. There are 15 residues in the CDR3. With 4 bases clipped from V and 4 bases from J, the junction kept 7 bases outside the gene matches. Germline CDR1 is SGHNT and CDR2 is YYREEE (reference sequence). The CDR3 DNA sequence: TGTGCCAGCAGCCCGGGGACTAGGGCTTACAATGAGCAGTTCTTC. Translated, it gives CASSPGTRAYNEQFF.

The chain recombines TRBV11-3 with TRBJ2-1; 10 bases match TRBD2. This CDR3 is 17 amino acids long. Germline values: CDR1 SGHNT, CDR2 YENEEA. The trim removed 7 bases at V and 4 bases at J, leaving 13 bases unmatched. The CDR3 DNA reads TGTGCCAGCACTCCCCAGGGTCCTAGCGGGGGATACAATGAGCAGTTCTTC. It encodes CASTPQGPSGGYNEQFF.

The rearrangement uses TRBV25-1 and TRBJ2-7; 7 nucleotides line up with TRBD1. CDR3 length equals 12 residues. V was pared by 4 bases and J by 5 bases, with 2 bases of the junction left unmatched. The V gene's germline CDR1 is MGHDK and CDR2 SYGVNS. CDR3 sequence reads: CASSATGDEQYF. CDR3 in DNA: TGTGCCAGCAGTGCTACAGGGGACGAGCAGTACTTC.

The rearrangement uses TRBV18 and TRBJ1-1; possibly TRBD1 for D (5 bases). V was shortened by 3 bases and J by 2 bases, with 10 bases between the two germline ends. Per the germline V gene, CDR1 is KGHSH and CDR2 is LQKENI. This CDR3 has 14 amino acids. The CDR3 coding sequence is TGTGCCAGCTCACCTTTAGACAGCAACACTGAAGCTTTCTTT. Residues: CASSPLDSNTEAFF. Full variable domain (rest looked up from reference TRBV18 and TRBJ1-1): NAGVMQNPRHLVRRRGQEARLRCSPMKGHSHVYWYRQLPEEGLKFMVYLQKENIIDESGMPKERFSAEFPKEGPSILRIQQVVRGDSAAYFCASSPLDSNTEAFFGQGTRLTVV.

As concerns this clone: The same CDR3 also results from other DNA sequences found in this sample. The chain is built from TRBV30 and TRBJ1-2; D is unclear. The germline CDR1 and CDR2 sequences are GTSNPN and SVGIG (reference sequence). V dropped 0 bases and J dropped 4 bases, with 6 bases sitting between them. The CDR3 spans 12 residues. The CDR3 DNA is TGTGCCTGGAGTGTAGAGGTCTATGGCTACACCTTC. Its protein product is CAWSVEVYGYTF.

The V gene is TRBV2, the J gene TRBJ2-1; 7 positions agree with TRBD1. The CDR3 runs to 11 residues. Germline V gene data show CDR1 as SNHLY and CDR2 as FYNNEI. V lost 6 bases and J lost 14; bases outside the gene matches: 7. The CDR3 region has the DNA TGTGCCAGCAGCGAGGACAGGCAGAAGTTCTTC. This sequence encodes CASSEDRQKFF. Combining the CDR3 with reference TRBV2 and TRBJ2-1 gives the whole variable domain EPEVTQTPSHQVTQMGQEVILRCVPISNHLYFYWYRQILGQKVEFLVSFYNNEISEKSEIFDDQFSVERPDGSNFTLKIRSTKLEDSAMYFCASSEDRQKFFGPGTRLTVL.